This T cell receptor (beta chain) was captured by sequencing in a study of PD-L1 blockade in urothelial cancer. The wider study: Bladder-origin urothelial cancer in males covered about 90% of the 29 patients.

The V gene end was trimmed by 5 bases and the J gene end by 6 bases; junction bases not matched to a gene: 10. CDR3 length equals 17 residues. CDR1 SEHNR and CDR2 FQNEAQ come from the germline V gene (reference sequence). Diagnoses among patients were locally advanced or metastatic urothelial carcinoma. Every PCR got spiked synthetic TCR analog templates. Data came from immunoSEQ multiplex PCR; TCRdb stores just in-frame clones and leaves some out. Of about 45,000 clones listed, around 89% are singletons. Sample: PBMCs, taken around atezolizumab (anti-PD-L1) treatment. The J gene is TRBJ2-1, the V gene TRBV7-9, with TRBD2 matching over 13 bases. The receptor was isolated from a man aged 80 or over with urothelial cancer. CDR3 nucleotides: TGTGCCAGCAGCCCTGGGACTAGCGGGACTAAAGGCAATGAGCAGTTCTTC. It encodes CASSPGTSGTKGNEQFF. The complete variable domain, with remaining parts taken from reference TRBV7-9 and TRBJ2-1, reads DTGVSQNPRHKITKRGQNVTFRCDPISEHNRLYWYRQTLGQGPEFLTYFQNEAQLEKSRLLSDRFSAERPKGSFSTLEIQRTEQGDSAMYLCASSPGTSGTKGNEQFFGPGTRLTVL.